Following are 22 T cell receptor beta chains from one sample sequenced in a study of B cell selection in AIRE deficiency. The repertoire was sequenced with immunoSEQ multiplex PCR; TCRdb's copy has only in-frame clones and lacks some. Counted here are tens of thousands of clones, 80% to 95% occurring once; the ten biggest clones make up approximately 1%. Regulatory T cells were sorted as CD4+CD25hiCD127low/negative. Sequencing was carried out using CD4+CD25+ Tregs sorted from PBMCs. Every receptor here comes from a human donor in good health.

The gene calls are TRBV18 and TRBJ2-5; tentative D call: TRBD2 (6 bases). CDR3 length: 14 residues. Trimming removed 3 bases at V and 3 bases at J, with 11 bases between. Germline V CDR1 and CDR2: KGHSH, LQKENI. CDR3 in amino acids: CASSPNREKETQYF. The CDR3 coding sequence is TGTGCCAGCTCACCGAACCGGGAGAAAGAGACCCAGTACTTC.

In this sample, this clone turned up once. The chain recombines TRBV7-9 with TRBJ1-2; no firm D call. This CDR3 comprises 13 residues. Trimming shortened V by 5 bases and J by 3 bases, and 10 bases separated the two germline ends. Germline CDR1 and CDR2: SEHNR and FQNEAQ (reference sequence). The CDR3 DNA reads TGTGCCAGCAGCGGACGAACTCACTATGGCTACACCTTC. Protein sequence: CASSGRTHYGYTF. Using reference TRBV7-9 and TRBJ1-2 for the parts outside the CDR3, the full variable domain is DTGVSQNPRHKITKRGQNVTFRCDPISEHNRLYWYRQTLGQGPEFLTYFQNEAQLEKSRLLSDRFSAERPKGSFSTLEIQRTEQGDSAMYLCASSGRTHYGYTFGSGTRLTVV.

The CDR3 bases are TGTGCCAGCAGTTTATTACCTCCGACAGGGGCCGTTCGGCCCCAGCATTTT. It encodes CASSLLPPTGAVRPQHF. The chain has TRBV27 and TRBJ1-5; 8 bases align to TRBD1. Germline-derived CDR1 and CDR2 are MNHEY and SMNVEV (reference sequence). V dropped 1 base and J dropped 9; count of bases not matched to a gene: 14. This CDR3 region has 17 residues.

This clone was recorded only once. The rearrangement joins TRBV6-5 to TRBJ1-2; 10 nucleotides agree with TRBD1. Germline CDR1 and CDR2: MNHEY and SVGAGI. The CDR3 is 14 residues long. Trimming removed 2 bases from V and 8 bases from J; junction bases left unmatched: 5. The CDR3 sequence: CASSYATGGRGYTF. In DNA form, the CDR3 reads TGTGCCAGCAGTTACGCGACAGGGGGCAGGGGCTACACCTTC.

This chain uses TRBV11-2 with TRBJ2-6; perhaps TRBD2 as D (6 bases). The V end was cut by 11 bases, the J end by 1 base, with 21 bases between. The CDR3 is made up of 17 amino acids. Germline-derived CDR1 and CDR2 are SGHAT and FQNNGV. The CDR3 reads CAGSTSSLLSGANVLTF. The CDR3 DNA sequence: TGTGCCGGTTCTACTAGCTCACTCCTTTCTGGGGCCAACGTCCTGACTTTC.

The V and J genes are TRBV19 and TRBJ1-5, with 10 positions matching TRBD1. CDR3 size: 16 residues. J gave up 9 bases and V 6 bases, and 14 bases lay outside the gene matches. Germline V CDR1 and CDR2: LNHDA, SQIVND (reference sequence). For the CDR3, the DNA is TGTGCCAGTAGATTAAGCTCCGGGACAGGGGAGCCGCCCCAGCATTTT. Encoded protein: CASRLSSGTGEPPQHF.

The V gene is TRBV30, the J gene TRBJ2-7, with D maybe TRBD2 (5 bases). Germline V gene sequence: CDR1 GTSNPN, CDR2 SVGIG (reference sequence). The CDR3 is 12 amino acids. Deletions cut 4 bases from V and 7 bases from J, with 14 bases between. The CDR3 sequence is CAWNRGLGEQYF. CDR3 nucleotide sequence: TGTGCCTGGAATCGGGGATTAGGGGAGCAGTACTTC.

The chain couples TRBV10-1 to TRBJ2-3; 8 positions agree with TRBD2. The CDR3 has 15 residues. The germline CDR1 and CDR2 sequences are WNHNN and SYGVQD (reference sequence). Trimming cost V 5 bases and J 4 bases; bases outside gene matches: 8. This chain's CDR3 is CASSLGLGLSDTQYF. The CDR3 region has the DNA TGCGCCAGCAGTTTGGGACTAGGTCTGTCAGATACGCAGTATTTT.

This chain joins TRBV5-1 and TRBJ2-4; 8 positions agree with TRBD1. Germline V CDR1 and CDR2: SGHRS, YFSETQ. V lost 4 bases, J lost 6 bases, and 6 bases stayed unmatched. The CDR3 extends over 14 amino acids. The CDR3 region has the DNA TGCGCCAGCAGCGCAGGGGGCGGCGGAAACATTCAGTACTTC. Translation gives CASSAGGGGNIQYF.

The chain is built from TRBV11-2 and TRBJ1-2, with unresolved D. The CDR3 length is 13 residues. Germline V gives CDR1 SGHAT, CDR2 FQNNGV. Trimming stripped 1 base from V and 4 bases from J, with 7 bases between. The DNA for the CDR3 is TGTGCCAGCAGCTTAGCCATGACCTATGGCTACACCTTC. This gives the protein CASSLAMTYGYTF.

In the case of this clone: The same CDR3 is also encoded by other DNA sequences in this sample. The chain recombines TRBV5-1 with TRBJ2-6; D is unclear. This CDR3 has 14 amino acids. Trimming took 4 bases from V and 0 from J, leaving 5 bases between them. In germline, CDR1 is SGHRS, CDR2 YFSETQ. CDR3 sequence reads: CASSLSSGANVLTF. For the CDR3, the DNA is TGCGCCAGCAGCCTTAGCTCTGGGGCCAACGTCCTGACTTTC.

The chain joins TRBV5-4 to TRBJ2-7; D gene unclear. The CDR3 runs 12 residues. V lost 0 bases and J lost 5, with 6 bases in between. CDR1 SGHNT and CDR2 YYREEE come from the germline V gene (reference sequence). The CDR3, as DNA: TGTGCCAGCAGCTTGGTTCCGGACGAGCAGTACTTC. Translating gives CASSLVPDEQYF.

This clone occurred once. V and J are TRBV5-5 and TRBJ2-7, with 11 nucleotides matching TRBD1. The CDR3 extends over 17 amino acids. Trimming at V came to 4 bases and at J to 1 base, leaving 10 bases not matched to a gene. In germline, CDR1 is SGHKS, CDR2 YYEKEE (reference sequence). In DNA, the CDR3 is TGTGCCAGCAGCAGCGGACAGGGGGCAATACGGTCCTACGAGCAGTACTTC. Translated: CASSSGQGAIRSYEQYF.

The sample holds one count of this clone. The rearrangement uses TRBV30 and TRBJ2-7; 11 bases are a match to TRBD2. CDR1 and CDR2 (germline): GTSNPN, SVGIG (reference sequence). This CDR3 spans 15 amino acids. The V segment lost 4 bases and the J segment 6 bases; nucleotides outside the gene matches: 11. In DNA, the CDR3 is TGTGCCTGGACCACGACTCTAGCGGGGGGTCTCGAGCAGTACTTC. Translating it yields CAWTTTLAGGLEQYF.

V and J are TRBV4-2 and TRBJ2-1; 13 bases match TRBD2. CDR3 length: 17 residues. CDR1 is LGHNA, CDR2 YNFKEQ, per germline. The V segment lost 4 bases and the J segment 7 bases; nucleotides outside the gene matches: 10. The CDR3 reads CASSPKRTSGGRNEQFF. The CDR3 bases are TGTGCCAGCAGCCCCAAACGGACTAGCGGGGGAAGGAATGAGCAGTTCTTC.

This sequence joins TRBV11-3 and TRBJ2-1, with TRBD2 matching 12 bases. The length of the CDR3 is 16 residues. J gave up 8 bases and V 5 bases, and 10 bases lay outside the gene matches. In germline, CDR1 is SGHNT, CDR2 YENEEA. The CDR3 sequence is CASSPSGGAGRDEQFF. The CDR3 DNA is TGTGCCAGCAGCCCTAGCGGGGGGGCCGGGAGGGATGAGCAGTTCTTC.

CDR3 DNA sequence: TGTGCCATCAGACCGGGACAGGGGCTTTCTGAAGCTTTCTTT. Amino acids: CAIRPGQGLSEAFF. J is TRBJ1-1 and V is TRBV10-3; 10 positions match TRBD1. Germline loops: CDR1 ENHRY, CDR2 SYGVKD. Trimming at V came to 6 bases and at J to 6 bases, leaving 7 bases not matched to a gene. This CDR3 has 14 amino acids.

J is TRBJ2-7 and V is TRBV19, with unresolved D. Between the trimmed V and J ends, which lost 3 bases and 3 bases, there was a span of 9 bases. CDR3 length: 13 amino acids. Germline CDR1 LNHDA, CDR2 SQIVND (reference sequence). Here the CDR3 reads CASSMKLYYEQYF. The DNA of the CDR3 is TGTGCCAGTAGTATGAAGCTTTACTACGAGCAGTACTTC.

The genes are TRBV7-2 and TRBJ2-1; no clear D gene. CDR1 and CDR2 (germline): SGHTA, FQGNSA. V lost 5 bases and J 9 bases, leaving 14 bases between the germline ends. There are 13 residues in the CDR3. DNA for the CDR3: TGTGCCAGCAGCCCTACTGCGTATATTGAGCAGTTCTTC. Its protein product is CASSPTAYIEQFF.

The J gene is TRBJ2-6, the V gene TRBV19; 10 bases align to TRBD1. The CDR3 extends over 18 amino acids. Germline trimming cut 5 bases from V and 2 bases from J; bases unmatched to any gene: 9. Germline CDR1 reads LNHDA; CDR2 reads SQIVND (reference sequence). CDR3 loop: CASSSGTGATPGANVLTF. The DNA of the CDR3 is TGTGCCAGTAGTTCTGGGACAGGGGCGACCCCTGGGGCCAACGTCCTGACTTTC.

The V gene is TRBV12-5, the J gene TRBJ2-1, with 8 nucleotides matching TRBD1. CDR1 and CDR2 from the germline V gene are LGHNT and FRNRAP. Unmatched junction bases numbered 4, after V lost 0 bases and J lost 0 bases. The CDR3 has 17 amino acids. The CDR3 loop reads CASGLVRTGSSYNEQFF. The CDR3 DNA is TGTGCTAGTGGTTTGGTCCGGACAGGGAGCTCCTACAATGAGCAGTTCTTC.

The chain couples TRBV5-1 to TRBJ1-2; D perhaps matches TRBD1 (6 bases). V was clipped by 0 bases and J by 5 bases, with 14 bases between them. Looked up from germline, CDR1 is SGHRS and CDR2 is YFSETQ. The CDR3 is 15 amino acids. The CDR3 DNA reads TGCGCCAGCAGCTTGGACCCGACAGGAGTATATGGCTACACCTTC. This encodes CASSLDPTGVYGYTF.